This T cell receptor beta chain is drawn from a study of CD8+CD57+ T cells in acquired aplastic anemia. Using genomic DNA as the template, TCR beta VDJ and CDR3 profiling was carried out. Using its own MiXCR run on the reads, TCRdb lists one record per CDR3 protein. The data contain about 190,000 distinct CDR3 sequences, approximately 49% of them singletons. In regard to this clonotype: At one end, the junction sequence differs from germline, possibly due to a read error.

This CDR3 is 13 amino acids long. Germline CDR1 is SSHAT and CDR2 is FNYEAQ (reference sequence). This chain links TRBV7-7 with TRBJ1-1; 10 bases line up with TRBD1. The sequence was obtained from a human donor in good health, serving as a control. The sample comprised sorted CD4+, CD8+, or CD8+CD57+ T cells (not recorded which) from PBMCs. In DNA form, the CDR3 reads TGTGCTAGCATCCCTGGGACAGGGGTTGAAGCTTTCTTT. It is translated as CASIPGTGVEAFF.